The 25 T cell receptor beta chains below all came from one sample that was sequenced in a study of radiation and T cells in renal cell carcinoma. Produced via immunoSEQ multiplex PCR; TCRdb's table is partial and in-frame only. The sample shows 95,000 or so clones, about 88% of them seen only once. Time point denoted: baseline pretreatment blood. Treatment defined: 15 Gy SBRT to primary tumor, nephrectomy 4 weeks later. The sequenced sample was blood, obtained from a patient whose treatment included radiotherapy and nephrectomy. Receptor source: a man aged 50 to 59 with renal cell carcinoma.

The chain couples TRBV7-2 to TRBJ2-1, with D possibly being TRBD1 (5 bases). The CDR3 spans 18 residues. The germline V gene encodes CDR1 SGHTA and CDR2 FQGNSA. The V end lost 2 bases, the J end lost 6 bases, and 23 bases lay between the germline ends. CDR3 nucleotides: TGTGCCAGCAGCTTAAGGCAGGGTCGCCCCGCTGGGGTCAATGAGCAGTTCTTC. Translation: CASSLRQGRPAGVNEQFF.

The chain couples TRBV7-8 to TRBJ2-7; TRBD1 might be the D (6 bases). The length of the CDR3 is 14 residues. Germline assignment: CDR1 SGHVS and CDR2 FQNEAQ. The V and J ends lost 3 bases and 2 bases respectively, with 11 bases between them. CDR3 nucleotides: TGTGCCAGCAGCTTCGGACAGAGCGCCTACGAGCAGTACTTC. This translates into CASSFGQSAYEQYF. The whole variable domain, filled in from reference TRBV7-8 and TRBJ2-7, reads GAGVSQSPRYKVAKRGQDVALRCDPISGHVSLFWYQQALGQGPEFLTYFQNEAQLDKSGLPSDRFFAERPEGSVSTLKIQRTQQEDSAVYLCASSFGQSAYEQYFGPGTRLTVT.

V is TRBV2 and J is TRBJ2-5, with no clear D. Trimming took 8 bases from V and 2 from J, leaving 15 bases between them. This CDR3 region has 14 residues. The V gene's germline CDR1 is SNHLY and CDR2 FYNNEI. CDR3 loop: CASRPGTIQETQYF. The CDR3 DNA follows: TGTGCCAGCCGCCCCGGCACTATTCAAGAGACCCAGTACTTC.

This chain uses TRBV30 with TRBJ1-4, with D maybe TRBD1 (6 bases). Germline CDR1 GTSNPN, CDR2 SVGIG (reference sequence). Deletions cut 1 base from V and 8 bases from J, with 11 bases between. This CDR3 is built from 13 residues. This CDR3 is CAWSAQGWEKLFF. The CDR3 DNA is TGTGCCTGGAGTGCACAGGGATGGGAAAAACTGTTTTTT.

CDR3 sequence: CASSPSRLAGSHQETQYF. The CDR3 region has the DNA TGTGCCAGCTCACCATCGCGACTAGCGGGGAGTCACCAAGAGACCCAGTACTTC. This chain links TRBV18 with TRBJ2-5; 11 bases are a match to TRBD2. The CDR3 spans 18 residues. The trim removed 2 bases at V and 0 bases at J, leaving 8 bases unmatched. Germline assignment: CDR1 KGHSH and CDR2 LQKENI.

The rearrangement links TRBV7-2 to TRBJ2-1, with D perhaps being TRBD1 or TRBD2 (5 bases each). This CDR3 is built from 14 residues. Trimming pared 1 base from V and 8 bases from J, leaving 12 bases between. CDR1 SGHTA and CDR2 FQGNSA come from the germline V gene. The DNA for the CDR3 is TGTGCCAGCAGCTTAGGGGACGACCGTGATGAGCAGTTCTTC. Translated: CASSLGDDRDEQFF.

The V and J genes are TRBV7-9 and TRBJ1-1; no firm D call. V shed 2 bases and J shed 3 bases, with 10 bases lying between them. Germline CDR1 SEHNR, CDR2 FQNEAQ (reference sequence). There are 14 residues in the CDR3. Here the CDR3 DNA reads TGTGCCAGCAGCTTAAGTAGACTGGACACTGAAGCTTTCTTT. Residues: CASSLSRLDTEAFF.

Turning to this clone: Within the sample, other DNA sequences also encode this same CDR3. V is TRBV9 and J is TRBJ1-1, with D perhaps TRBD1 (5 bases). CDR3 size: 14 residues. Trimming cost V 2 bases and J 2 bases, with 10 bases left between them. Germline CDR1 SGDLS, CDR2 YYNGEE. In DNA, the CDR3 is TGTGCCAGCAGCGTTACAGGCGCCAACACTGAAGCTTTCTTT. This encodes CASSVTGANTEAFF.

The chain employs TRBV30 and TRBJ1-3, with 7 bases matching TRBD1. Germline CDR1 reads GTSNPN; CDR2 reads SVGIG (reference sequence). Losses at the gene ends were 2 bases for V and 8 bases for J; bases not matched to a gene: 9. CDR3 length equals 14 residues. CDR3 sequence: CAWSPTGQIYTIYF. The DNA for the CDR3 is TGTGCCTGGAGTCCGACAGGGCAGATTTACACCATATATTTT.

The chain has TRBV9 and TRBJ2-5; maybe TRBD2 (5 bases). The CDR3 spans 14 residues. CDR1 and CDR2 from the germline V gene are SGDLS and YYNGEE. Trimming left V 0 bases short and J 4 bases short, with 10 bases between. The CDR3 here is CASSVEGSAETQYF. The CDR3 coding sequence is TGTGCCAGCAGCGTAGAAGGTAGCGCAGAGACCCAGTACTTC.

This chain connects TRBV6-5 to TRBJ2-7, with D perhaps TRBD2 (5 bases). Germline lookup yields CDR1 MNHEY and CDR2 SVGAGI. The V end lost 2 bases, the J end lost 1 base, and 6 bases lay between the germline ends. This CDR3 comprises 13 residues. CDR3 nucleotides: TGTGCCAGCAGTTACGAGGGTTCCTACGAGCAGTACTTC. Translated, it gives CASSYEGSYEQYF.

The chain combines TRBV2 with TRBJ2-5, with a weak D call TRBD2 (7 bases). The length of the CDR3 is 13 residues. Trimming took 4 bases from V and 3 from J, leaving 9 bases between them. CDR1 and CDR2 (germline): SNHLY, FYNNEI. As DNA, the CDR3 is TGTGCCAGCAGTGGAGGGGGGGAAGAGACCCAGTACTTC. Amino acid sequence: CASSGGGEETQYF.

This rearrangement joins TRBV5-6 to TRBJ2-3; TRBD2 matches 8 bases. The CDR3 sequence is 16 residues long. V trimming: 3 bases; J trimming: 0 bases; junction bases outside the gene matches: 6. From germline, CDR1 is SGHDT and CDR2 YYEEEE. The CDR3 is CASSSVAGFSTDTQYF. CDR3 nucleotides: TGTGCCAGCAGCTCTGTAGCGGGATTCAGCACAGATACGCAGTATTTT.

This clone has just a few counts. The rearrangement joins TRBV10-2 to TRBJ2-2; D ambiguous. V was clipped by 7 bases and J by 4 bases, with 16 bases between them. The germline gives CDR1 WSHSY, CDR2 SAAADI. This CDR3 spans 15 amino acids. CDR3 coding DNA: TGCGCCAGCACCATCGCCCAACTCGGCACCGGGGAGCTGTTTTTT. Residues: CASTIAQLGTGELFF.

The gene calls are TRBV9 and TRBJ2-1; D tentatively fits TRBD1 or TRBD2 (5 bases each). V lost 0 bases and J lost 8, with 12 bases in between. There are 14 residues in the CDR3. Germline V gene sequence: CDR1 SGDLS, CDR2 YYNGEE. The CDR3 nucleotides read TGTGCCAGCAGCGTAGGAGGGGATTTTGATGAGCAGTTCTTC. Translating it yields CASSVGGDFDEQFF.

The V and J genes are TRBV18 and TRBJ2-2; D unclear. The CDR3 has 14 amino acids. V gave up 3 bases and J gave up 1 base, with 6 bases separating them. Germline V CDR1 and CDR2: KGHSH, LQKENI. The CDR3 reads CASSPRGNTGELFF. The DNA for the CDR3 is TGTGCCAGCTCACCTAGAGGGAACACCGGGGAGCTGTTTTTT.

This rearrangement joins TRBV2 to TRBJ2-2; D unresolved. Trimming cost V 5 bases and J 5 bases, with 12 bases left between them. This CDR3 has 14 amino acids. Germline lookup yields CDR1 SNHLY and CDR2 FYNNEI. The CDR3 region has the DNA TGTGCCAGCAGTAGGGCTATAGGGACCGGGGAGCTGTTTTTT. Translating it yields CASSRAIGTGELFF.

This chain joins TRBV4-1 and TRBJ2-7, with 9 bases that match TRBD2. The germline V gene encodes CDR1 MGHRA and CDR2 YSYEKL. J was trimmed by 4 bases and V by 0 bases; bases with no gene match: 22. The CDR3 spans 21 residues. The CDR3 DNA reads as TGCGCCAGCAGCCAAGATAGTCCCGGCGGTGGTAGCGGGGGCTGGCGGTACGAGCAGTACTTC. It specifies CASSQDSPGGGSGGWRYEQYF.

The chain couples TRBV6-5 to TRBJ1-1, with D perhaps TRBD1 (5 bases). The CDR3 length is 11 residues. With 10 bases removed from V and 6 bases from J, the gap between germline ends came to 12 bases. CDR1 and CDR2 from the germline V gene are MNHEY and SVGAGI. CDR3 region: CATAMGPEAFF. The CDR3 region has the DNA TGTGCCACGGCCATGGGGCCTGAAGCTTTCTTT.

This clone ranks as medium-sized. The chain employs TRBV6-5 and TRBJ1-5; unclear D gene. CDR1 is MNHEY, CDR2 SVGAGI, per germline. The CDR3 has 13 amino acids. V was shortened by 6 bases and J by 5 bases, with 11 bases between the two germline ends. The CDR3 sequence is CASSSSLDQPQHF. DNA for the CDR3: TGTGCCAGCAGCTCTTCGCTCGATCAGCCCCAGCATTTT.

Only one count was recorded for this clone. The chain is built from TRBV28 and TRBJ2-5; D is uncertain. This CDR3 is 13 amino acids long. Trimming removed 1 base from V and 4 bases from J, with 7 bases in between. Looked up from germline, CDR1 is MDHEN and CDR2 is SYDVKM. DNA of the CDR3: TGTGCCAGCAGTTTATTAGCTTTAGAGACCCAGTACTTC. Protein: CASSLLALETQYF.

The chain employs TRBV6-1 and TRBJ1-2; the D gene is possibly TRBD1 (5 bases). CDR1 is MNHNS, CDR2 SASEGT, per germline. This CDR3 contains 13 residues. Trimming removed 7 bases from V and 4 bases from J, with 13 bases in between. CDR3 nucleotides: TGTGCCAGCAATTGGGGGGTCCTCTATGGCTACACCTTC. Protein sequence: CASNWGVLYGYTF.

The chain carries TRBV6-5 and TRBJ1-5; 7 nucleotides line up with TRBD1. The germline CDR1 and CDR2 sequences are MNHEY and SVGAGI. CDR3 length: 15 residues. Losses at the gene ends were 5 bases for V and 2 bases for J; bases not matched to a gene: 6. The CDR3 sequence is CASSQTGTGNQPQHF. The CDR3 coding sequence is TGTGCCAGCAGTCAAACCGGGACAGGCAATCAGCCCCAGCATTTT.

The chain has TRBV5-4 and TRBJ1-3; TRBD1 is a possible D gene (5 bases). Germline loops: CDR1 SGHNT, CDR2 YYREEE (reference sequence). The CDR3 has 15 residues. The V and J ends lost 1 base and 1 base respectively, with 9 bases between them. Written as DNA, the CDR3 is TGTGCCAGCAGCTTGAGCAGGGCATCTGGAAACACCATATATTTT. This codes for CASSLSRASGNTIYF.

V is TRBV7-2 and J is TRBJ1-2; D gene unclear. The length of the CDR3 is 15 residues. The V gene lost 8 bases and the J gene lost 4 bases, with 20 bases spanning the gap. In germline, CDR1 is SGHTA, CDR2 FQGNSA. The CDR3: CASGVRASNLYGYTF. CDR3 bases: TGTGCCAGCGGAGTACGGGCCAGTAACCTCTATGGCTACACCTTC.